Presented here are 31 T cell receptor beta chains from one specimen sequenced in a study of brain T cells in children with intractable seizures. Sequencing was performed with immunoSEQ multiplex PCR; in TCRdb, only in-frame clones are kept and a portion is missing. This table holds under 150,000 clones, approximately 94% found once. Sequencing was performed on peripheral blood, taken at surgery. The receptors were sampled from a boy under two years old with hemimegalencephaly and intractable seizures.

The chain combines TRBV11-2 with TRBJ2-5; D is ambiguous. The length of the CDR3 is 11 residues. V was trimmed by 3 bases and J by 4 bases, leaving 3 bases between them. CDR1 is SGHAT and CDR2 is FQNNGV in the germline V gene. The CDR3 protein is CASSFTETQYF. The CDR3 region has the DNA TGTGCCAGCAGCTTCACAGAGACCCAGTACTTC.

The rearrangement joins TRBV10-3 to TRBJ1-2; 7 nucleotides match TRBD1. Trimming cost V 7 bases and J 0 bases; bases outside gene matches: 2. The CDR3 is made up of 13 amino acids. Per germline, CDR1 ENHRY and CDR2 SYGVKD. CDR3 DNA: TGTGCCATCACCCAGGGGGCTAACTATGGCTACACCTTC. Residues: CAITQGANYGYTF.

CDR3 region: CASSVDPGGGQPQHF. The CDR3 nucleotides are TGTGCCAGCAGCGTAGACCCGGGGGGCGGTCAGCCCCAGCATTTT. The chain recombines TRBV9 with TRBJ1-5, with D perhaps TRBD1 (6 bases). The germline gives CDR1 SGDLS, CDR2 YYNGEE. This CDR3 region has 15 residues. Trimming took off 0 bases at V and 6 bases at J, with 13 bases between the two ends.

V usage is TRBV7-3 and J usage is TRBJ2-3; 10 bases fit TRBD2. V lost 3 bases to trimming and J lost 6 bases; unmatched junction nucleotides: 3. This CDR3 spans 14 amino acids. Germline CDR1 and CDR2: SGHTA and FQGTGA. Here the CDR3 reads CASSLSSGRDTQYF. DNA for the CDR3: TGTGCCAGCAGCTTGAGTAGCGGGAGGGATACGCAGTATTTT.

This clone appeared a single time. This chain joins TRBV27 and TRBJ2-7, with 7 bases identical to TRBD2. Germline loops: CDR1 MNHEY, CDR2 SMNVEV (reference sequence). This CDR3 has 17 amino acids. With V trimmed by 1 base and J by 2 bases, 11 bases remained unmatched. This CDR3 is CASSLFFLADPPYEQYF. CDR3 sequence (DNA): TGTGCCAGCAGTTTATTTTTTCTAGCGGACCCCCCCTACGAGCAGTACTTC.

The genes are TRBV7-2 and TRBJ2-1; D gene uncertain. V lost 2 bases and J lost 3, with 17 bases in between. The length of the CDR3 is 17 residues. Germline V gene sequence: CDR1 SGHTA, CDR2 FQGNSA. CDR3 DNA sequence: TGTGCCAGCAGCTTATGGTTTTCGCTAGGGATCTACAATGAGCAGTTCTTC. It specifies CASSLWFSLGIYNEQFF.

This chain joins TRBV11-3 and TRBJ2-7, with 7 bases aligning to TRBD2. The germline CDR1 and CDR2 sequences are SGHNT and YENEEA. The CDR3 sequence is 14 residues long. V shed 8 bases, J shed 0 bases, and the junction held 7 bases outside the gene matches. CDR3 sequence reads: CASGTTSVSYEQYF. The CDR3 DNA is TGTGCCAGCGGAACTACTAGCGTCTCCTACGAGCAGTACTTC.

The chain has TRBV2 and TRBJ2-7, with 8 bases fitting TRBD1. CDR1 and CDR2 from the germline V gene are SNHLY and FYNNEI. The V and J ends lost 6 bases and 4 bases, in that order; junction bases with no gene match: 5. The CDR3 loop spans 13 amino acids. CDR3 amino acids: CASSGQGRYEQYF. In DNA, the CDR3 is TGTGCCAGCAGCGGACAGGGACGATACGAGCAGTACTTC.

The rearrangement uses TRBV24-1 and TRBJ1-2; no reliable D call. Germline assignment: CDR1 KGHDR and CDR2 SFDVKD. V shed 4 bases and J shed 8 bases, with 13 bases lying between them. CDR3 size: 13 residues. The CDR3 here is CATSDPLPRGYTF. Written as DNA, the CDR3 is TGTGCCACCAGTGACCCTCTCCCGAGGGGCTACACCTTC.

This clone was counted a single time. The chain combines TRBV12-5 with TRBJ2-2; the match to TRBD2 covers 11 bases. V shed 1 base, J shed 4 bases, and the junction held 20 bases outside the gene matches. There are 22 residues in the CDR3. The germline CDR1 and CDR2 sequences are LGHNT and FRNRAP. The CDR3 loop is CASGLAAGPSGVAGGGTGELFF. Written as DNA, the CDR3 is TGTGCTAGTGGTTTGGCCGCGGGACCTTCGGGGGTAGCGGGAGGGGGCACCGGGGAGCTGTTTTTT.

The CDR3, as DNA: TGTGCCAGCAGCCGGGGGCCAGGAAATAAACCCCAGCATTTT. This sequence encodes CASSRGPGNKPQHF. The gene calls are TRBV11-2 and TRBJ1-5; TRBD1 is a possible D gene (6 bases). Trimming left V 5 bases short and J 10 bases short, with 18 bases between. Germline V gives CDR1 SGHAT, CDR2 FQNNGV. The CDR3 is made up of 14 amino acids.

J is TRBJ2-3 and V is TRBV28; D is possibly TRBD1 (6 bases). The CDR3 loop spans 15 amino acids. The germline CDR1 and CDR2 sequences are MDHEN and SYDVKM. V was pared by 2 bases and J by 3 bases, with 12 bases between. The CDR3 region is CASSLRGRGTDTQYF. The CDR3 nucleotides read TGTGCCAGCAGTTTAAGGGGCAGGGGTACAGATACGCAGTATTTT. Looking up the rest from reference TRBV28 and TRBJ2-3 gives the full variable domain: DVKVTQSSRYLVKRTGEKVFLECVQDMDHENMFWYRQDPGLGLRLIYFSYDVKMKEKGDIPEGYSVSREKKERFSLILESASTNQTSMYLCASSLRGRGTDTQYFGPGTRLTVL.

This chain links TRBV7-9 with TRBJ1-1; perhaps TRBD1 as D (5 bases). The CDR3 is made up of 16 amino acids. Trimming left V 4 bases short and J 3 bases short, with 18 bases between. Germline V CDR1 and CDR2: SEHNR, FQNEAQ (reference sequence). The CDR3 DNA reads TGTGCCAGCAGCTCAATTAAACAGGTAGGGGACACTGAAGCTTTCTTT. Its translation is CASSSIKQVGDTEAFF.

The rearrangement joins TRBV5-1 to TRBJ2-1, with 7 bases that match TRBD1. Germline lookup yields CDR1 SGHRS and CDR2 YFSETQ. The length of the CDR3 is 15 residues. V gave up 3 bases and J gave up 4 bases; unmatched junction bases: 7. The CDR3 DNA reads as TGCGCCAGCAGCTCTGACAGGGTAGAGTACAATGAGCAGTTCTTC. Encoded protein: CASSSDRVEYNEQFF.

The CDR3 DNA follows: TGTGCCAGCAGTTTAGGGGCAGAGGGTGGTGAAAAACTGTTTTTT. Its protein product is CASSLGAEGGEKLFF. The V gene is TRBV28, the J gene TRBJ1-4; a weak D match, TRBD1 (5 bases). CDR1 is MDHEN and CDR2 is SYDVKM in the germline V gene. CDR3 length equals 15 residues. The V end was cut by 2 bases, the J end by 7 bases, with 14 bases between. The variable domain in full, with the rest retrieved from reference TRBV28 and TRBJ1-4, is DVKVTQSSRYLVKRTGEKVFLECVQDMDHENMFWYRQDPGLGLRLIYFSYDVKMKEKGDIPEGYSVSREKKERFSLILESASTNQTSMYLCASSLGAEGGEKLFFGSGTQLSVL.

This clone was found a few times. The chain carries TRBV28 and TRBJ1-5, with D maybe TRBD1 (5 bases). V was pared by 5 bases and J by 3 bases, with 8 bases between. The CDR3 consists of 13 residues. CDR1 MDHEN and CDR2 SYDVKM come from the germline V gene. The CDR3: CASSVDTNQPQHF. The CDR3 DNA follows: TGTGCCAGCAGTGTGGACACCAATCAGCCCCAGCATTTT.

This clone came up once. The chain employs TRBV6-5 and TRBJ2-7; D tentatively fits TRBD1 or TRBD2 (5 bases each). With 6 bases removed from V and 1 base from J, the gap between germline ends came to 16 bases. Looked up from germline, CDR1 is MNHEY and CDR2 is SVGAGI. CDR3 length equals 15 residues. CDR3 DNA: TGTGCCAGCAGGAGAAACCCGGGGCAATCCTACGAGCAGTACTTC. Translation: CASRRNPGQSYEQYF.

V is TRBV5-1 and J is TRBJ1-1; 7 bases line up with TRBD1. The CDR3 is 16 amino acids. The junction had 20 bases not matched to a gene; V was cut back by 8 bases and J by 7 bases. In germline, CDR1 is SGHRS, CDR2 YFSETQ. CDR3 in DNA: TGCGCCAGTACTTATCGACAGGGACCACTTTATGGTGAAGCTTTCTTT. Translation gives CASTYRQGPLYGEAFF.

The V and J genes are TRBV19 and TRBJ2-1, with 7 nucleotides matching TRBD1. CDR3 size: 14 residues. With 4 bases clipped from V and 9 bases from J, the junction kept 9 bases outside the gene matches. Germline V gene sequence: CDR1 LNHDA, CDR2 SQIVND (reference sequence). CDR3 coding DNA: TGTGCCAGTAGTACCGGGACAGCCGTGGGTGAGCAGTTCTTC. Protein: CASSTGTAVGEQFF.

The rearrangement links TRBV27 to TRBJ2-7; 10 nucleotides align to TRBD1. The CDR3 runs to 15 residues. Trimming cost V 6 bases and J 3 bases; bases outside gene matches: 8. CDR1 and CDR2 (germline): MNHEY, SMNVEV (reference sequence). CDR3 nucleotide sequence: TGTGCCAGCAGCCACGGACAGGGGGTAATCTACGAGCAGTACTTC. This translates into CASSHGQGVIYEQYF.

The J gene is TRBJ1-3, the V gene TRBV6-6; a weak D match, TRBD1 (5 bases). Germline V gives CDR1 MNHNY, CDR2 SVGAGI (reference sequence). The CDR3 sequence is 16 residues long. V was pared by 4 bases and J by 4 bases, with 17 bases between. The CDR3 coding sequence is TGTGCCAGCAGTTTTTCAACCGGGACGGGGGGAAACACCATATATTTT. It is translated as CASSFSTGTGGNTIYF.

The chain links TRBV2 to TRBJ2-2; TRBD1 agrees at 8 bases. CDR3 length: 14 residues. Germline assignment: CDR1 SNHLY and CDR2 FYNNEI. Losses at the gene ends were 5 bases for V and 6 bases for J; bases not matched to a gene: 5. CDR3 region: CASSKAGGSGELFF. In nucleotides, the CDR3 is TGTGCCAGCAGTAAGGCAGGGGGCTCCGGGGAGCTGTTTTTT. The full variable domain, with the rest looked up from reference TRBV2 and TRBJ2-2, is EPEVTQTPSHQVTQMGQEVILRCVPISNHLYFYWYRQILGQKVEFLVSFYNNEISEKSEIFDDQFSVERPDGSNFTLKIRSTKLEDSAMYFCASSKAGGSGELFFGEGSRLTVL.

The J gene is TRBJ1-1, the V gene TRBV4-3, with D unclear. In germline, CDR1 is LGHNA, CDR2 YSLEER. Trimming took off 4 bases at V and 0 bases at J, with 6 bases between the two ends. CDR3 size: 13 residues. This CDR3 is CASSLGLNTEAFF. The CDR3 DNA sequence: TGCGCCAGCAGCCTCGGACTGAACACTGAAGCTTTCTTT.

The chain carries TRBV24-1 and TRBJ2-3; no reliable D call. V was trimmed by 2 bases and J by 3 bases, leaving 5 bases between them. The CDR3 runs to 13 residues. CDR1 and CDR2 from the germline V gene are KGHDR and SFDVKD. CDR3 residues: CATSDSLTDTQYF. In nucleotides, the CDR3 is TGTGCCACCAGTGATTCCTTAACAGATACGCAGTATTTT.

The CDR3 DNA follows: TGTGCCAGCTCGAGCCTCGGACTAGCGGCCCAAGAGACCCAGTACTTC. Protein product: CASSSLGLAAQETQYF. V is TRBV18 and J is TRBJ2-5; the match to TRBD2 covers 10 bases. V gave up 6 bases and J gave up 1 base; unmatched junction bases: 8. Germline V gene lookup returns CDR1 KGHSH and CDR2 LQKENI. This CDR3 has 16 residues.

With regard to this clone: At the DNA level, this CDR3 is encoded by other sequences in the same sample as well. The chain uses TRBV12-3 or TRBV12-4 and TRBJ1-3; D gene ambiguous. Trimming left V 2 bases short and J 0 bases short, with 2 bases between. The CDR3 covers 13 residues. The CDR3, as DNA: TGTGCCAGCAGTTTAAGCTCTGGAAACACCATATATTTT. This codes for CASSLSSGNTIYF.

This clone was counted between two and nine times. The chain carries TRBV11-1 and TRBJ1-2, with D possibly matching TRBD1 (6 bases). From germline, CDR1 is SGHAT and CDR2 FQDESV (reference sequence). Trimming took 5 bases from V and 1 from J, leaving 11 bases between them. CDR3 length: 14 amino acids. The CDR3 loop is CASSGGQLNYGYTF. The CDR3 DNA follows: TGTGCCAGCAGCGGAGGACAGCTTAACTATGGCTACACCTTC.

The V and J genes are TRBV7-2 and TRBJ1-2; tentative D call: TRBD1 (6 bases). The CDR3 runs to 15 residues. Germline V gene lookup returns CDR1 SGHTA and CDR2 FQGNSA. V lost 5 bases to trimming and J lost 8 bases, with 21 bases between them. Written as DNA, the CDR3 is TGTGCCAGCAGCACAAAGCACGCAGGGGCGGGCGGCTACACCTTC. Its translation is CASSTKHAGAGGYTF.

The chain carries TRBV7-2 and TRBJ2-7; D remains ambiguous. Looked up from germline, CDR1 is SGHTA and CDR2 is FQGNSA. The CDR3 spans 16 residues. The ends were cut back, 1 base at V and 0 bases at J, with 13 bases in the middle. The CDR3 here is CASSLVPSTHSYEQYF. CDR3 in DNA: TGTGCCAGCAGCTTAGTACCATCCACCCACTCCTACGAGCAGTACTTC.

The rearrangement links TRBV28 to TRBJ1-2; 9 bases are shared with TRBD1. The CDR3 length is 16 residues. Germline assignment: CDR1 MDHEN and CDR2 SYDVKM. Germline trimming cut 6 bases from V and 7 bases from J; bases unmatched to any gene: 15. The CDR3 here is CASSHHSGTGLFGYTF. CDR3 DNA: TGTGCCAGCAGCCATCATAGCGGGACAGGGCTCTTTGGCTACACCTTC.

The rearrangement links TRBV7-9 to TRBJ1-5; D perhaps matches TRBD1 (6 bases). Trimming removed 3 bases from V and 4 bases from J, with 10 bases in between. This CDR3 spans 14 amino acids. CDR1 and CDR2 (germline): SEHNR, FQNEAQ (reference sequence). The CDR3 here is CASSLGGLNQPQHF. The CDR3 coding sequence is TGTGCCAGCAGCTTGGGGGGGCTGAATCAGCCCCAGCATTTT.